The 19 T cell receptor beta chains below were found in one sample sequenced in a study of T cell responses to AZD1222 COVID-19 vaccine. Clones were read by immunoSEQ multiplex PCR, and TCRdb kept only the in-frame ones, dropping some. The data hold around 160,000 clones, with approximately 90% observed a single time. The sequences come from peripheral blood, collected 28 days after the second AZD1222 dose. The receptor set was obtained from an adult who received the AZD1222 COVID-19 vaccine.

The J gene is TRBJ2-5, the V gene TRBV19; D call uncertain. CDR1 and CDR2 (germline): LNHDA, SQIVND (reference sequence). This CDR3 spans 16 amino acids. Trimming stripped 3 bases from V and 7 bases from J, with 21 bases between. The DNA of the CDR3 is TGTGCCAGTAGTATGGAATGGCGGCAGAGACGGGCGACCCAGTACTTC. This translates into CASSMEWRQRRATQYF.

This clone was seen only once. This rearrangement joins TRBV7-2 to TRBJ2-6; TRBD1 agrees at 10 bases. With V trimmed by 5 bases and J by 4 bases, 8 bases remained unmatched. CDR1 is SGHTA, CDR2 FQGNSA, per germline. CDR3 length: 17 amino acids. The CDR3 reads CASSLVGTGAGANVLTF. Written as DNA, the CDR3 is TGTGCCAGCAGCCTAGTGGGGACAGGGGCAGGGGCCAACGTCCTGACTTTC.

This sequence joins TRBV2 and TRBJ1-2; 7 bases map to TRBD1. Germline CDR1 SNHLY, CDR2 FYNNEI. Trimming at V came to 2 bases and at J to 7 bases, leaving 7 bases not matched to a gene. There are 14 residues in the CDR3. CDR3 sequence: CASSERRQGPGYTF. For the CDR3, the DNA is TGTGCCAGCAGTGAACGGAGACAGGGACCTGGCTACACCTTC.

The CDR3 coding sequence is TGTGCCAGCAGTTCGGGACCCTACACCGGGGAGCTGTTTTTT. It encodes CASSSGPYTGELFF. The J gene is TRBJ2-2, the V gene TRBV6-4; tentatively, D is TRBD1 or TRBD2 (5 bases each). This CDR3 comprises 14 residues. Germline V lookup: CDR1 MRHNA, CDR2 SNTAGT. Trimming took 5 bases from V and 3 from J, leaving 10 bases between them.

The chain joins TRBV6-6 to TRBJ1-1; D not resolved. In germline, CDR1 is MNHNY, CDR2 SVGAGI (reference sequence). The CDR3 runs 13 residues. V was trimmed by 0 bases and J by 6 bases, leaving 8 bases between them. The CDR3 coding sequence is TGTGCCAGCAGTTACTCTCAGGTTGCTGAAGCTTTCTTT. Encoded protein: CASSYSQVAEAFF.

This clone occurred a few times. The CDR3 DNA is TGTGCCATCAGAGATAGGCCCGCGGGGGCGGACACTGAAGCTTTCTTT. It encodes CAIRDRPAGADTEAFF. The genes are TRBV10-3 and TRBJ1-1; TRBD1 might be the D (6 bases). The CDR3 length is 16 residues. Germline assignment: CDR1 ENHRY and CDR2 SYGVKD. Between the trimmed V and J ends, which lost 6 bases and 3 bases, there was a span of 20 bases.

The chain couples TRBV3-1 (or the pseudogene TRBV3-2) to TRBJ1-1; TRBD1 matches 8 bases. Germline CDR1 LGHDT, CDR2 YNNKEL (reference sequence). This CDR3 is 13 amino acids long. After removal of 3 bases from V and 6 bases from J, the junction contained 3 bases not matched to a gene. The CDR3 region has the DNA TGTGCCAGCAGCCATCAGACAGGGGCTGAAGCTTTCTTT. Protein sequence: CASSHQTGAEAFF.

In this sample, this clone turned up once. The chain links TRBV14 to TRBJ2-1; no clear D gene. The germline V and J ends were trimmed by 4 bases and 0 bases, with 4 bases remaining between them. CDR3 length: 13 amino acids. The V gene's germline CDR1 is SGHDN and CDR2 FVKESK. The CDR3 spells CASSRGSYNEQFF. The CDR3 coding sequence is TGTGCCAGCAGCCGGGGCTCCTACAATGAGCAGTTCTTC.

V and J are TRBV11-1 and TRBJ1-2; D may be TRBD1 (5 bases). The ends were cut back, 5 bases at V and 3 bases at J, with 13 bases in the middle. The CDR3 runs to 14 residues. The germline V gene has CDR1 SGHAT and CDR2 FQDESV (reference sequence). The CDR3, as DNA: TGTGCCAGCAGCCTTGGGACTGGAGACTATGGCTACACCTTC. This encodes CASSLGTGDYGYTF.

As DNA, the CDR3 is TGTGCCAGCTCTCCCGACAGGAGGAGCGGCTACACCTTC. Translating gives CASSPDRRSGYTF. The rearrangement uses TRBV18 and TRBJ1-2, with TRBD1 as a possible D gene (6 bases). This CDR3 comprises 13 residues. Germline-derived CDR1 and CDR2 are KGHSH and LQKENI. With 6 bases removed from V and 8 bases from J, the gap between germline ends came to 16 bases.

V is TRBV7-6 and J is TRBJ2-5, with 9 nucleotides matching TRBD1. The length of the CDR3 is 15 residues. The germline V gene encodes CDR1 SGHVS and CDR2 FNYEAQ. V shed 4 bases and J 5 bases; nucleotides not matched to a gene: 8. The CDR3 loop is CASSSRDREGETQYF. CDR3 DNA: TGTGCCAGCAGCTCCCGGGACAGGGAGGGGGAGACCCAGTACTTC.

Comments on this clone: A junction end diverges from the germline sequence, so it may reflect a read error. This chain connects TRBV9 to TRBJ2-5; TRBD2 agrees at 9 bases. From germline, CDR1 is SGDLS and CDR2 YYNGEE. CDR3 length equals 15 residues. In DNA form, the CDR3 reads TGTGCCAGCAGCGTAGATGGAGCGGGGGGCGGAATAAAGCACTTC. This gives the protein CASSVDGAGGGIKHF. The full variable domain, with the rest looked up from reference TRBV9 and TRBJ2-5, is DSGVTQTPKHLITATGQRVTLRCSPRSGDLSVYWYQQSLDQGLQFLIQYYNGEERAKGNILERFSAQQFPDLHSELNLSSLELGDSALYFCASSVDGAGGGIKHFGPGTRLLVL.

The V call is TRBV12-5, the J call TRBJ2-2, with D maybe TRBD1 (5 bases). CDR1 is LGHNT and CDR2 is FRNRAP in the germline V gene. The germline V and J ends were trimmed by 1 base and 5 bases, with 11 bases remaining between them. The CDR3 spans 15 residues. For the CDR3, the DNA is TGTGCTAGTGGTTTGGGGCAGGGTAAAACCGGGGAGCTGTTTTTT. Its translation: CASGLGQGKTGELFF.

The chain joins TRBV6-5 to TRBJ1-2; no clear D. CDR3 size: 14 residues. CDR1 MNHEY and CDR2 SVGAGI come from the germline V gene. The V gene lost 8 bases and the J gene lost 4 bases, with 17 bases spanning the gap. The CDR3 DNA reads TGTGCCAGCTTCTTAGGAGGCGGATCCTATGGCTACACCTTC. Encoded protein: CASFLGGGSYGYTF.

The chain carries TRBV5-1 and TRBJ1-1, with D unclear. V was clipped by 1 base and J by 4 bases, with 17 bases between them. The CDR3 contains 16 residues. The germline gives CDR1 SGHRS, CDR2 YFSETQ. CDR3 DNA sequence: TGCGCCAGCAGCTTGTTAGTCATGGTACGGGCCACTGAAGCTTTCTTT. The encoded protein is CASSLLVMVRATEAFF. Using reference TRBV5-1 and TRBJ1-1 for the parts outside the CDR3, the full variable domain is KAGVTQTPRYLIKTRGQQVTLSCSPISGHRSVSWYQQTPGQGLQFLFEYFSETQRNKGNFPGRFSGRQFSNSRSEMNVSTLELGDSALYLCASSLLVMVRATEAFFGQGTRLTVV.

The chain uses TRBV9 and TRBJ2-4; 7 bases line up with TRBD2. The CDR3 is 15 amino acids. Germline-derived CDR1 and CDR2 are SGDLS and YYNGEE. With V trimmed by 4 bases and J by 8 bases, 12 bases remained unmatched. This CDR3 reads CASSQAKRGLDIQYF. CDR3 sequence (DNA): TGTGCCAGCAGCCAAGCCAAGCGGGGACTGGACATTCAGTACTTC.

The chain joins TRBV19 to TRBJ1-2, with 7 bases fitting TRBD1. The CDR3 spans 12 residues. Germline V gene lookup returns CDR1 LNHDA and CDR2 SQIVND (reference sequence). The ends lost 6 bases at V and 8 bases at J; junction bases unmatched: 6. CDR3 sequence (DNA): TGTGCCAGTAGAGGGACAGATGGGGGCTACACCTTC. Translated, it gives CASRGTDGGYTF.

This clone was counted a single time. V gene TRBV2 combines with J gene TRBJ1-1; D gene unclear. CDR1 and CDR2 (germline): SNHLY, FYNNEI. The CDR3 consists of 11 residues. V dropped 6 bases and J dropped 5 bases, with 7 bases sitting between them. The DNA of the CDR3 is TGTGCCAGCAGGGCCGAGACTGAAGCTTTCTTT. Its protein product is CASRAETEAFF.

This chain links TRBV6-5 with TRBJ1-1, with 7 bases aligning to TRBD1. V was clipped by 6 bases and J by 7 bases; unmatched bases: 14. The CDR3 loop spans 15 amino acids. CDR1 is MNHEY, CDR2 SVGAGI, per germline. The CDR3 reads CASSFSTTGHLEAFF. CDR3 DNA: TGTGCCAGCAGCTTCTCGACGACAGGGCATCTTGAAGCTTTCTTT.